The 24 T cell receptor beta chains presented below share a single source sample, sequenced in a study of OX40 agonist ivuxolimab in advanced cancers. The protocol was immunoSEQ multiplex PCR, while the TCRdb copy is restricted to in-frame clones and leaves out a portion. Of about 55,000 clones listed, approximately 83% are singletons. The sequencing used CD4+ or CD8+ T cells sorted from blood, collected in a trial of the OX40 agonist ivuxolimab. These receptors all come from an adult with an advanced solid tumor such as melanoma, head and neck, liver or kidney cancer.

V and J are TRBV5-6 and TRBJ1-2; no firm D call. The V and J ends lost 2 bases and 7 bases respectively, with 12 bases between them. CDR1 is SGHDT and CDR2 is YYEEEE in the germline V gene. The CDR3 is 13 amino acids. The CDR3 region is CASSFVTASGYTF. The DNA for the CDR3 is TGTGCCAGCAGCTTTGTGACGGCCAGTGGCTACACCTTC.

The chain recombines TRBV9 with TRBJ2-1, with no clear D. The CDR3 sequence is 13 residues long. Trimming took off 0 bases at V and 5 bases at J, with 6 bases between the two ends. Germline CDR1 is SGDLS and CDR2 is YYNGEE. The CDR3 DNA sequence: TGTGCCAGCAGCGTAGGCCGCAACAATGAGCAGTTCTTC. This codes for CASSVGRNNEQFF.

The V gene is TRBV30, the J gene TRBJ1-5; D is perhaps TRBD1 (6 bases). There are 16 residues in the CDR3. CDR1 is GTSNPN, CDR2 SVGIG, per germline (reference sequence). V lost 5 bases to trimming and J lost 0 bases, with 17 bases between them. DNA of the CDR3: TGTGCCTGGTCGGGTGGGGGACATCTTAGCAATCAGCCCCAGCATTTT. This translates into CAWSGGGHLSNQPQHF.

The V gene is TRBV30, the J gene TRBJ2-3; D remains unclear. The CDR3 spans 12 residues. V dropped 2 bases and J dropped 6 bases, with 9 bases sitting between them. Per germline, CDR1 GTSNPN and CDR2 SVGIG (reference sequence). The CDR3 loop is CAWSPNGDTQYF. CDR3 DNA sequence: TGTGCCTGGAGTCCGAACGGGGATACGCAGTATTTT.

In nucleotides, the CDR3 is TGTGCCAGCAGTTTACGAGGGGCCAACGTCCTGACTTTC. Translation gives CASSLRGANVLTF. This chain connects TRBV28 to TRBJ2-6; the D is unclear. Trimming left V 2 bases short and J 4 bases short, with 3 bases between. The germline V gene encodes CDR1 MDHEN and CDR2 SYDVKM. The CDR3 loop spans 13 amino acids.

This clone was observed a single time. The rearrangement uses TRBV6-1 and TRBJ1-1; D unclear. V lost 0 bases, J lost 11 bases, and 16 bases lay in between. Looked up from germline, CDR1 is MNHNS and CDR2 is SASEGT. This CDR3 region has 14 residues. In DNA, the CDR3 is TGTGCCAGCAGTGAAGCGCCGGGTAGAGGTTGGGCTTTCTTT. As protein: CASSEAPGRGWAFF.

V gene TRBV13 combines with J gene TRBJ2-3, with 9 bases matching TRBD1. The V gene end was trimmed by 6 bases and the J gene end by 3 bases; junction bases not matched to a gene: 4. The germline CDR1 and CDR2 sequences are PRHDT and FYEKMQ (reference sequence). The CDR3 contains 14 residues. The CDR3 DNA is TGTGCCAGCAGTCACAGGGGGCTGACAGATACGCAGTATTTT. This translates into CASSHRGLTDTQYF.

The chain recombines TRBV10-2 with TRBJ2-7; 10 positions agree with TRBD2. This CDR3 spans 14 amino acids. Losses at the gene ends were 5 bases for V and 4 bases for J; bases not matched to a gene: 5. CDR1 is WSHSY, CDR2 SAAADI, per germline. For the CDR3, the DNA is TGCGCCAGCAGTACGACTAGCGGGCGGTACGAGCAGTACTTC. It specifies CASSTTSGRYEQYF.

V gene TRBV19 combines with J gene TRBJ1-5; no reliable D call. Trimming took 6 bases from V and 8 from J, leaving 17 bases between them. The CDR3 is made up of 14 amino acids. Germline CDR1 is LNHDA and CDR2 is SQIVND (reference sequence). For the CDR3, the DNA is TGTGCCAGTAGGGGCATGGGGAGCCCTGAGCCCCAGCATTTT. Its translation is CASRGMGSPEPQHF.

The J gene is TRBJ1-1, the V gene TRBV6-5, with no clear D. Trimming left V 2 bases short and J 2 bases short, with 6 bases between. In germline, CDR1 is MNHEY, CDR2 SVGAGI. The CDR3 has 13 residues. The CDR3 spells CASSYRRNTEAFF. The CDR3, as DNA: TGTGCCAGCAGTTACAGAAGAAACACTGAAGCTTTCTTT.

This chain connects TRBV20-1 to TRBJ2-7, with TRBD2 matching over 7 bases. CDR1 is DFQATT, CDR2 SNEGSKA, per germline (reference sequence). This CDR3 has 11 residues. The V and J ends lost 1 base and 12 bases, in that order; junction bases with no gene match: 6. CDR3 sequence (DNA): TGCAGTGCTAGAGGGGGCGGGAGCCCGTACTTC. Residues: CSARGGGSPYF.

DNA for the CDR3: TGTGCCAGCAGCCAGGACAGGGCTAACTATGGCTACACCTTC. Protein sequence: CASSQDRANYGYTF. The chain couples TRBV11-2 to TRBJ1-2, with 8 nucleotides matching TRBD1. Germline CDR1 and CDR2: SGHAT and FQNNGV. The ends lost 5 bases at V and 0 bases at J; junction bases unmatched: 2. The CDR3 has 14 amino acids.

This chain links TRBV5-6 with TRBJ1-3; TRBD1 matches at 8 bases. J lost 0 bases, V lost 4 bases, and 9 bases had no gene match. Germline CDR1 is SGHDT and CDR2 is YYEEEE. This CDR3 contains 17 residues. The CDR3, as DNA: TGTGCCAGCAGCAACCGGGACAGGAGGACCTCTGGAAACACCATATATTTT. Protein sequence: CASSNRDRRTSGNTIYF.

The gene calls are TRBV2 and TRBJ2-5, with a weak D call TRBD2 (6 bases). Germline values: CDR1 SNHLY, CDR2 FYNNEI. Trimming shortened V by 6 bases and J by 1 base, and 15 bases separated the two germline ends. The CDR3 has 15 amino acids. DNA of the CDR3: TGTGCCAGCAGACCAGGGTGGGGGGTCCAAGAGACCCAGTACTTC. Its translation: CASRPGWGVQETQYF.

The genes are TRBV11-2 and TRBJ2-2, with unresolved D. The CDR3 is made up of 14 amino acids. Trimming took 0 bases from V and 9 from J, leaving 11 bases between them. Germline CDR1 reads SGHAT; CDR2 reads FQNNGV. As DNA, the CDR3 is TGTGCCAGCAGCTTAGAGGGTGGAGCCCGGGAGCTGTTTTTT. Its protein is CASSLEGGARELFF. Full variable domain (outside the CDR3, taken from reference TRBV11-2 and TRBJ2-2): EAGVAQSPRYKIIEKRQSVAFWCNPISGHATLYWYQQILGQGPKLLIQFQNNGVVDDSQLPKDRFSAERLKGVDSTLKIQPAKLEDSAVYLCASSLEGGARELFFGEGSRLTVL.

CDR3 in amino acids: CASSRLAGGGETQYF. The CDR3 nucleotides read TGTGCCAGCAGCCGCCTCGCGGGGGGAGGAGAGACCCAGTACTTC. The genes are TRBV6-5 and TRBJ2-5; 8 bases fit TRBD2. Germline CDR1 and CDR2: MNHEY and SVGAGI. Trimming cost V 6 bases and J 4 bases; bases outside gene matches: 10. This CDR3 spans 15 amino acids.

This chain joins TRBV18 and TRBJ2-5, with D tentatively TRBD1 (8 bases). Germline CDR1 is KGHSH and CDR2 is LQKENI. V was shortened by 5 bases and J by 4 bases, with 14 bases between the two germline ends. The CDR3 length is 14 residues. The CDR3 region has the DNA TGTGCCAGCTCAGGACAGGGAGGGGCAGAGACCCAGTACTTC. Translated: CASSGQGGAETQYF.

This chain joins TRBV27 and TRBJ2-7, with 11 nucleotides matching TRBD2. The CDR3 has 14 amino acids. CDR1 and CDR2 from the germline V gene are MNHEY and SMNVEV (reference sequence). Trimming cost V 6 bases and J 3 bases; bases outside gene matches: 4. CDR3 nucleotides: TGTGCCAGCAGCCCCACTAGCGGGAGCTACGAGCAGTACTTC. As protein: CASSPTSGSYEQYF.

This chain links TRBV7-8 with TRBJ2-1, with 15 bases aligning to TRBD2. The CDR3 covers 17 residues. The J segment lost 2 bases and the V segment lost 5 bases, leaving 4 bases of the junction unmatched. Germline loops: CDR1 SGHVS, CDR2 FQNEAQ. CDR3 in amino acids: CASSARTSGRAYNEQFF. The CDR3 DNA sequence: TGTGCCAGCAGCGCACGGACTAGCGGGAGGGCCTACAATGAGCAGTTCTTC.

This chain joins TRBV6-1 and TRBJ1-2, with D unresolved. The CDR3 has 13 residues. V dropped 6 bases and J dropped 5 bases, with 13 bases sitting between them. The germline V gene has CDR1 MNHNS and CDR2 SASEGT. CDR3: CASSSGPAYGYTF. CDR3 in DNA: TGTGCCAGCAGCTCCGGGCCGGCTTATGGCTACACCTTC.

In nucleotides, the CDR3 is TGTGCCTGGAGGGAAAATCCGGGACTCCCGAACACTGAAGCTTTCTTT. It codes for CAWRENPGLPNTEAFF. The chain uses TRBV30 and TRBJ1-1, with TRBD1 as a possible D gene (5 bases). The CDR3 totals 16 residues. V was cut by 3 bases and J by 1 base, with 18 bases left in between. From germline, CDR1 is GTSNPN and CDR2 SVGIG (reference sequence).

The rearrangement joins TRBV19 to TRBJ2-6; D remains unclear. Deletions cut 2 bases from V and 1 base from J, with 6 bases between. The CDR3 is made up of 15 amino acids. Germline assignment: CDR1 LNHDA and CDR2 SQIVND (reference sequence). Written as DNA, the CDR3 is TGTGCCAGTAGTATATCCGGGTCTGGGGCCAACGTCCTGACTTTC. This sequence encodes CASSISGSGANVLTF.

This clone was counted once. The chain employs TRBV18 and TRBJ2-2, with 12 bases identical to TRBD2. This CDR3 is 18 amino acids long. Germline V gene lookup returns CDR1 KGHSH and CDR2 LQKENI. Trimming at V came to 3 bases and at J to 7 bases, leaving 12 bases not matched to a gene. The CDR3 sequence: CASSPPGLAGSRVGELFF. In DNA form, the CDR3 reads TGTGCCAGCTCACCTCCCGGACTAGCGGGATCGCGTGTCGGGGAGCTGTTTTTT.

The chain links TRBV18 to TRBJ1-1; no clear D. Germline V gives CDR1 KGHSH, CDR2 LQKENI. The V end lost 1 base, the J end lost 5 bases, and 8 bases lay between the germline ends. The CDR3 length is 13 residues. CDR3 DNA: TGTGCCAGCTCACCACTCGAAAGGACTGAAGCTTTCTTT. Translation: CASSPLERTEAFF.